Given below is one TCR beta chain in context. This entry is derived from a study of blood T cell repertoires in COVID-19. Clones were read by immunoSEQ multiplex PCR, and TCRdb kept only the in-frame ones, dropping some. Of roughly 40,000 clones listed, 70% to 90% are singletons. This CDR3 spans 16 amino acids. With V trimmed by 3 bases and J by 5 bases, 11 bases remained unmatched. CDR1 is LNHDA and CDR2 is SQIVND in the germline V gene (reference sequence). Sequenced sample: peripheral blood. The rearrangement joins TRBV19 to TRBJ2-7; TRBD2 agrees at 9 bases. The source of this sequence is a man aged 35-49 years with active COVID-19. This CDR3 reads CASSIFTAGGLDEQYF. Here the CDR3 DNA reads TGTGCCAGTAGTATTTTTACAGCGGGAGGACTAGACGAGCAGTACTTC.